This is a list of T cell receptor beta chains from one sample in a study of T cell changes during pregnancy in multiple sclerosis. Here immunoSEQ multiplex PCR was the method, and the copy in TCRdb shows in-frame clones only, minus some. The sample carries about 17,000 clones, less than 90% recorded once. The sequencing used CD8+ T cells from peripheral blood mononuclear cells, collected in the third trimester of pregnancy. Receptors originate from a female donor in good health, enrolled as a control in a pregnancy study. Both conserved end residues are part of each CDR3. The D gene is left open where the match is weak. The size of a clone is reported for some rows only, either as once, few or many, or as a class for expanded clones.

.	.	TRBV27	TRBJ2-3	TGTGCCAGCAGTTTAGACGGGGTGGGTACAGATACGCAGTATTTT	CASSLDGVGTDTQYF
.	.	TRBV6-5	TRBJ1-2	TGTGCCACGATGGGAGGGGTGAGGAATGGCTACACCTTC	CATMGGVRNGYTF
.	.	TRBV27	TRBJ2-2	TGTGCCAGCAGTCTATCGGCGGACACCGGGGAGCTGTTTTTT	CASSLSADTGELFF
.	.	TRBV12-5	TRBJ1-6	TGTGCTAGTGGTTCGAACAGGGAGAGTCTCGTAGATTCACCCCTCCACTTT	CASGSNRESLVDSPLHF
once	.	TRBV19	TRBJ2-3	TGTGCCAGTAGTTACCAGGGGCCAGATACGCAGTATTTT	CASSYQGPDTQYF
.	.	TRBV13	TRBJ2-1	TGTGCCAGCAGCAGATCGGGGACTTTCTGGCAGTTCTTC	CASSRSGTFWQFF
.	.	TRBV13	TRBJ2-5	TGTGCCAGCAGCTTACAGGGGACCTGGGAGACCCAGTACTTC	CASSLQGTWETQYF
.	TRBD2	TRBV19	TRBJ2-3	TGTGCCAGTAGTATAAGGGCCCAGCGGGGGGGCTTGACAGATACGCAGTATTTT	CASSIRAQRGGLTDTQYF
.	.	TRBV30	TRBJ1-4	TGTGCCTGGAGTGCGGTCCCTTTCTCAACTAATGAAAAACTGTTTTTT	CAWSAVPFSTNEKLFF
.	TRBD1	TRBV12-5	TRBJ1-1	TGTGCTAGTGGTACAGGGGCGGGCACTGAAGCTTTCTTT	CASGTGAGTEAFF
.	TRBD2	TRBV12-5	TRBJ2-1	TGTGCTAGTGGTAGAGCCGGGACTAGCGGGTACAATGAGCAGTTCTTC	CASGRAGTSGYNEQFF
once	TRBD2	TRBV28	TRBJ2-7	TGTGCCAGCAGTCAGACTAGCGGGACCTCCTACGAGCAGTACTTC	CASSQTSGTSYEQYF
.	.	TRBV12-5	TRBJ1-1	TGTGCTAGTGGTTTAGGGGGAATGAACACTGAAGCTTTCTTT	CASGLGGMNTEAFF
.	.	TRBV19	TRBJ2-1	TGTGCCACTGAGGACAGAATAAACTCCTACAATGAGCAGTTCTTC	CATEDRINSYNEQFF
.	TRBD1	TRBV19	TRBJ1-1	TGTGCCAGTTCCTACAGGGGACCCATGAACACTGAAGCTTTCTTT	CASSYRGPMNTEAFF
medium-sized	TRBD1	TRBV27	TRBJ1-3	TGTGCCAGCAGTCCCGGGACAGGGCCCACTGGAAACACCATATATTTT	CASSPGTGPTGNTIYF
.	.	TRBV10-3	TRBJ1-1	TGTGCCATCAGTGAGGCGACTGGTGGTTTGGCCACTGAAGCTTTCTTT	CAISEATGGLATEAFF
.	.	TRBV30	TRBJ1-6	TGTGCCTGGAGTGTAGGGCAGGGAAATTCACCCCTCCACTTT	CAWSVGQGNSPLHF
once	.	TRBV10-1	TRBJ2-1	TGCGCCAGCAGTGATACGCCTAGCTCCTACAATGAGCAGTTCTTC	CASSDTPSSYNEQFF
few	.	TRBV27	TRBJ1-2	TGTGCCAGCAGTTTAGAGGGTAACTATGGCTACACCTTC	CASSLEGNYGYTF
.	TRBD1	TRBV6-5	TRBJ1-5	TGTGCCAGCAGCCTTCGACAGGGCCACAATCAGCCCCAGCATTTT	CASSLRQGHNQPQHF
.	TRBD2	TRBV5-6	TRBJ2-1	TGTGCCAGCAGCTTGGTGGCGGGAGGTAGAGGCAATGAGCAGTTCTTC	CASSLVAGGRGNEQFF
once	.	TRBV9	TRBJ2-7	TGTGCCAGCAGCCCAGGGGTAGGCGAGCAGTACTTC	CASSPGVGEQYF
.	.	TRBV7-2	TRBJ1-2	TGTGCCAGCAGCTTTTCAGGGTCCATTTTAGGCTACACCTTC	CASSFSGSILGYTF
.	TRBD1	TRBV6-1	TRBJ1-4	TGTGCCAGCAGTGGTGGACAGGCGTCTAATGAAAAACTGTTTTTT	CASSGGQASNEKLFF
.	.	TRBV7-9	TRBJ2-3	TGTGCCAGCAGCTTAGAGGAGGGGGCACGGACAGATACGCAGTATTTT	CASSLEEGARTDTQYF
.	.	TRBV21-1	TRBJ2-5	TGTGCCAGCAGCCAACCGGGACAGGGGGCGCGTAGTAAAGAGACCCAGTACTTC	CASSQPGQGARSKETQYF
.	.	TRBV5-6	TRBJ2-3	TGTGCCAGCAGCGACAGACAGGCAGATACGCAGTATTTT	CASSDRQADTQYF
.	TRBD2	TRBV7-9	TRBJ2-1	TGTGCCAGCAGCACCCCGGGACTAGCGAGGAACAATGAGCAGTTCTTC	CASSTPGLARNNEQFF
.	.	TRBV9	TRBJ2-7	TGTGCCAGCAGCGTAGCTGGGCAGGGAATCTACGAGCAGTACTTC	CASSVAGQGIYEQYF
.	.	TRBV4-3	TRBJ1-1	TGCGCCAGCAGCCAAGAGGCGAACACTGAAGCTTTCTTT	CASSQEANTEAFF
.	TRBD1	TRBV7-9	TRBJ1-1	TGTGCCAGCAGACAATCAGGGGGAGTGAACACTGAAGCTTTCTTT	CASRQSGGVNTEAFF
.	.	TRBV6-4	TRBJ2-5	TGTGCCAGCAGCTCAGGGGCTCAAGAGACCCAGTACTTC	CASSSGAQETQYF
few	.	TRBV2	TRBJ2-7	TGTGCCAGGCAAGGGGACACCTCCTACGAGCAGTACTTC	CARQGDTSYEQYF
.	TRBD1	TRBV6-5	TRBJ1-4	TGTGCCAGCAGTTGGGACAGGGGTGATGAAAAACTGTTTTTT	CASSWDRGDEKLFF
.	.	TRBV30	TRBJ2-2	TGTGCCTGGAGTGTGGGGGCCTACACCGGGGAGCTGTTTTTT	CAWSVGAYTGELFF
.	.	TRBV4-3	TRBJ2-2	TGCGCCAGCAGCCAAGATATGGCAGGGCAGACCGGGGAGCTGTTTTTT	CASSQDMAGQTGELFF
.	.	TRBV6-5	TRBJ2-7	TGTGCCAGCACCCAAGCGGGACAAAGCCCCAGCGAGCAGTACTTC	CASTQAGQSPSEQYF
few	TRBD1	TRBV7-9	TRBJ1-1	TGTGCCAGCAGCCCCCGACAGGGAGCGGACACTGAAGCTTTCTTT	CASSPRQGADTEAFF
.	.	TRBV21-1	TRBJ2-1	TGTGCCAGCAGCGACTCGACCCTCTACAATGAGCAGTTCTTC	CASSDSTLYNEQFF
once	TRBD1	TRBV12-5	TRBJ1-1	TGTGCTAGTGGTCCTGGGAGGGGACAGGGGGACACTGAAGCTTTCTTT	CASGPGRGQGDTEAFF
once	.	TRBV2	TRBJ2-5	TGTGCCAGCAGTGCGGCTAGCGAAGAGACCCAGTACTTC	CASSAASEETQYF
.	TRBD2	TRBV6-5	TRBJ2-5	TGTGCCAGCAGCCTCCCGACTAGCGGGCAAGAGACCCAGTACTTC	CASSLPTSGQETQYF
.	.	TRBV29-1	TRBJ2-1	TGCAGCGTTGAAGTGGGCTATGAGCAGTTCTTC	CSVEVGYEQFF
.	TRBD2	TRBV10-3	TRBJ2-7	TGTGCCATCACAACTAGCGGGACCAACTCCTACGAGCAGTACTTC	CAITTSGTNSYEQYF
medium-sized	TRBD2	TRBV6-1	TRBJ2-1	TGTGCCAGCAGTCCCCGGACTAGCGGATTAAATGAGCAGTTCTTC	CASSPRTSGLNEQFF
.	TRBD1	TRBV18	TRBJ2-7	TGTGCCAGCTCGCTAGAACCGGGACAGGGGGCCGAGCAGTACTTC	CASSLEPGQGAEQYF
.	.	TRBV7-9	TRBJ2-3	TGTGCCAGCAGCTCCCCAATGCGGGGGCCAACAGATACGCAGTATTTT	CASSSPMRGPTDTQYF
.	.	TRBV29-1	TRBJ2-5	TGCAGCGTTGTAGCGGAAGAGACCCAGTACTTC	CSVVAEETQYF
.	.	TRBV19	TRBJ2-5	TGTGCCAGTAGTACGGACACCACTACTCAAGAGACCCAGTACTTC	CASSTDTTTQETQYF
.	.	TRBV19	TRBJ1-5	TGTGCCAGTAGTATGGGGGGTTTGCAGCCCCAGCATTTT	CASSMGGLQPQHF
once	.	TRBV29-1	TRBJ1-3	TGCAGCGTTGAGGGGGGTAGCTCTGGAAACACCATATATTTT	CSVEGGSSGNTIYF
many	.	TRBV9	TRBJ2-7	TGTGCCAGCAGCTCGGGGAGAGAAGACTACGAGCAGTACTTC	CASSSGREDYEQYF
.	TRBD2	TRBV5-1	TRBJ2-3	TGCGCCAGCAGCCCCCGCGGAGCGGGGGGGGATACGCAGTATTTT	CASSPRGAGGDTQYF
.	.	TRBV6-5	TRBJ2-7	TGTGCCAGCAGTTCCGGACATGCTCCCTACGAGCAGTACTTC	CASSSGHAPYEQYF
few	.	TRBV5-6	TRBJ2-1	TGTGCCAGCAGTTATAGGGGGTCGGGCAATGAGCAGTTCTTC	CASSYRGSGNEQFF
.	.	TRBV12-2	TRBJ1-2	TGTGCAAGTCGCCACCCACAGGGGGCACTGGGCTACACCTTC	CASRHPQGALGYTF
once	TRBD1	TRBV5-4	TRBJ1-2	TGTGCCAGCAGCTCAAACCGCCCGGGACAGGGGTATGGCTACACCTTC	CASSSNRPGQGYGYTF
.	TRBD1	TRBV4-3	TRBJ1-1	TGCGCCAGCAGCCAAGAGGGGGACAGCCTATCAATGAACACTGAAGCTTTCTTT	CASSQEGDSLSMNTEAFF
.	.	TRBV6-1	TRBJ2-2	TGTGCCAGCAGTGCTTCGAGCGGGCCCAGGAACACCGGGGAGCTGTTTTTT	CASSASSGPRNTGELFF